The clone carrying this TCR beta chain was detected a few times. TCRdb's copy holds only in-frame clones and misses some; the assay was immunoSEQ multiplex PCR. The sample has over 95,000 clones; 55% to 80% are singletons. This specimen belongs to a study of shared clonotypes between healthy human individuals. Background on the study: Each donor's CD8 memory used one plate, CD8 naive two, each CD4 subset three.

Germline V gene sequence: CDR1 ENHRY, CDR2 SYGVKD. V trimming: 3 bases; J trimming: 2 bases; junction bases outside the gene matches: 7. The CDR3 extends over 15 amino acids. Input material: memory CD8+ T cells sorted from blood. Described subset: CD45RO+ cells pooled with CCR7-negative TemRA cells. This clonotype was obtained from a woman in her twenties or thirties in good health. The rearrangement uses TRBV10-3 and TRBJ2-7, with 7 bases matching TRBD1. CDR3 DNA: TGTGCCATCAGTGACCCTACAGGGGACCCCTACGAGCAGTACTTC. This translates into CAISDPTGDPYEQYF.